The 26 T cell receptor beta chains presented below share a single source sample, sequenced in a study of circulating and synovial CD4+ cells in juvenile arthritis. The repertoire was sequenced with immunoSEQ multiplex PCR; TCRdb's copy has only in-frame clones and lacks some. The data show about 36,000 clones, about 94% seen once. The sample was CD4+ T cells from blood. These receptors originate from a human donor with juvenile idiopathic arthritis.

The chain uses TRBV7-2 and TRBJ2-1, with 10 nucleotides matching TRBD1. The CDR3 consists of 15 residues. Trimming at V came to 5 bases and at J to 5 bases, leaving 6 bases not matched to a gene. The germline V gene has CDR1 SGHTA and CDR2 FQGNSA. The CDR3 loop reads CASSRSGQGNNEQFF. In nucleotides, the CDR3 is TGTGCCAGCAGCCGCTCGGGACAGGGGAACAATGAGCAGTTCTTC.

The rearrangement joins TRBV29-1 to TRBJ1-1; a weak D match, TRBD1 (6 bases). The CDR3 has 12 amino acids. Deletions cut 7 bases from V and 1 base from J, with 10 bases between. CDR1 and CDR2 (germline): SQVTM, ANQGSEA. CDR3 loop: CSATGPNTEAFF. The CDR3 DNA is TGCAGCGCCACAGGGCCGAACACTGAAGCTTTCTTT. Full variable domain (missing parts from reference TRBV29-1 and TRBJ1-1): SAVISQKPSRDICQRGTSLTIQCQVDSQVTMMFWYRQQPGQSLTLIATANQGSEATYESGFVIDKFPISRPNLTFSTLTVSNMSPEDSSIYLCSATGPNTEAFFGQGTRLTVV.

The chain couples TRBV7-9 to TRBJ1-1, with D possibly being TRBD1 (5 bases). The germline V and J ends were trimmed by 1 base and 5 bases, with 8 bases remaining between them. CDR1 and CDR2 from the germline V gene are SEHNR and FQNEAQ (reference sequence). The CDR3 contains 13 residues. This chain's CDR3 is CASSLDGGTEAFF. CDR3 nucleotides: TGTGCCAGCAGCTTAGATGGGGGGACTGAAGCTTTCTTT.

The chain carries TRBV5-6 and TRBJ2-5; 8 nucleotides agree with TRBD2. V lost 0 bases to trimming and J lost 5 bases; unmatched junction nucleotides: 3. Looked up from germline, CDR1 is SGHDT and CDR2 is YYEEEE. This CDR3 is built from 14 residues. Here the CDR3 DNA reads TGTGCCAGCAGCTTGGGCGGCGGGGGGGAGACCCAGTACTTC. Translation gives CASSLGGGGETQYF.

This clone was seen once. The V and J genes are TRBV6-5 and TRBJ1-1; TRBD1 aligns across 10 bases. The V and J ends lost 4 bases and 8 bases, in that order; junction bases with no gene match: 10. CDR3 length: 15 residues. The germline CDR1 and CDR2 sequences are MNHEY and SVGAGI. This chain's CDR3 is CASSFAGTGDREAFF. The DNA of the CDR3 is TGTGCCAGCAGTTTCGCCGGGACAGGGGACCGAGAAGCTTTCTTT.

The chain combines TRBV10-3 with TRBJ1-1, with D possibly TRBD1 on 6 matching bases. CDR1 and CDR2 (germline): ENHRY, SYGVKD. Trimming took off 3 bases at V and 1 base at J, with 6 bases between the two ends. CDR3 size: 13 residues. The CDR3: CAISDRGNTEAFF. Written as DNA, the CDR3 is TGTGCCATCAGTGACAGGGGGAACACTGAAGCTTTCTTT.

The DNA of the CDR3 is TGCGCCAGCAGCCAATTCATACAGGGCTCTCTCTTTTACGAGCAGTACTTC. It codes for CASSQFIQGSLFYEQYF. The gene calls are TRBV4-1 and TRBJ2-7, with D perhaps matching TRBD1 (6 bases). Germline V gene lookup returns CDR1 MGHRA and CDR2 YSYEKL. CDR3 size: 17 residues. Between the trimmed V and J ends, which lost 2 bases and 4 bases, there was a span of 21 bases.

The gene calls are TRBV5-4 and TRBJ1-2; 8 nucleotides line up with TRBD1. V dropped 2 bases and J dropped 2; count of bases not matched to a gene: 5. The germline CDR1 and CDR2 sequences are SGHNT and YYREEE (reference sequence). This CDR3 is built from 15 residues. The CDR3 spells CASSLDRGTNYGYTF. CDR3 DNA sequence: TGTGCCAGCAGCTTAGACAGGGGCACAAACTATGGCTACACCTTC.

With respect to this clone: At the DNA level, this CDR3 is encoded by other sequences in the same sample as well. The V and J genes are TRBV11-1 and TRBJ1-6; a possible D gene is TRBD1 (5 bases). Germline CDR1 is SGHAT and CDR2 is FQDESV (reference sequence). V lost 7 bases, J lost 5 bases, and 21 bases lay in between. The CDR3 covers 17 residues. The chain's CDR3 is CASTSGGRQNNNSPLHF. As DNA, the CDR3 is TGTGCCAGCACCTCGGGAGGGCGACAGAACAATAATTCACCCCTCCACTTT.

V is TRBV7-2 and J is TRBJ2-1; D not certain. The CDR3 extends over 18 amino acids. With 1 base removed from V and 0 bases from J, the gap between germline ends came to 16 bases. Looked up from germline, CDR1 is SGHTA and CDR2 is FQGNSA. CDR3 region: CASSLVFLGFGSYNEQFF. Written as DNA, the CDR3 is TGTGCCAGCAGCTTAGTGTTCCTGGGCTTTGGCTCCTACAATGAGCAGTTCTTC. The variable domain in full, with the rest retrieved from reference TRBV7-2 and TRBJ2-1, is GAGVSQSPSNKVTEKGKDVELRCDPISGHTALYWYRQSLGQGLEFLIYFQGNSAPDKSGLPSDRFSAERTGGSVSTLTIQRTQQEDSAVYLCASSLVFLGFGSYNEQFFGPGTRLTVL.

The J gene is TRBJ2-3, the V gene TRBV11-1; TRBD2 is a possible D gene (6 bases). The germline V gene encodes CDR1 SGHAT and CDR2 FQDESV (reference sequence). V lost 5 bases, J lost 2 bases, and 17 bases lay in between. This CDR3 is 16 amino acids long. In DNA, the CDR3 is TGTGCCAGCAGCCCTCGGGAGCGGACTTACACAGATACGCAGTATTTT. This codes for CASSPRERTYTDTQYF.

The chain employs TRBV5-1 and TRBJ2-3; 8 positions match TRBD1. Trimming removed 4 bases from V and 3 bases from J; junction bases left unmatched: 10. Per germline, CDR1 SGHRS and CDR2 YFSETQ. This CDR3 has 16 amino acids. The CDR3: CASSGTGTGSTDTQYF. In nucleotides, the CDR3 is TGCGCCAGCAGCGGGACCGGGACAGGTTCTACAGATACGCAGTATTTT.

This chain links TRBV4-2 with TRBJ1-2; possibly TRBD1 for D (6 bases). Germline-derived CDR1 and CDR2 are LGHNA and YNFKEQ. The CDR3 loop spans 13 amino acids. Trimming pared 7 bases from V and 4 bases from J, leaving 13 bases between. The CDR3 loop reads CASTPPDSYGYTF. The CDR3, as DNA: TGTGCCAGCACCCCTCCGGACAGCTATGGCTACACCTTC.

The genes are TRBV5-1 and TRBJ1-1, with D perhaps TRBD1 (6 bases). Trimming removed 7 bases from V and 0 bases from J, with 10 bases in between. The CDR3 runs 13 residues. Germline V gene data show CDR1 as SGHRS and CDR2 as YFSETQ. CDR3 loop: CASRTVLNTEAFF. The CDR3 nucleotides are TGCGCCAGCCGGACAGTGTTGAACACTGAAGCTTTCTTT.

This sequence joins TRBV7-2 and TRBJ1-4; 8 bases line up with TRBD1. The CDR3 has 15 residues. The trim removed 4 bases at V and 8 bases at J, leaving 9 bases unmatched. CDR1 and CDR2 from the germline V gene are SGHTA and FQGNSA. In DNA form, the CDR3 reads TGTGCCAGCAGCTGGGACAGGACCCGTGGGGAAAAACTGTTTTTT. This sequence encodes CASSWDRTRGEKLFF.

V gene TRBV5-1 combines with J gene TRBJ2-1, with 8 bases matching TRBD1. CDR1 is SGHRS and CDR2 is YFSETQ in the germline V gene. The CDR3 runs to 14 residues. V was pared by 3 bases and J by 8 bases, with 7 bases of the junction left unmatched. CDR3 protein: CASSSQGASDEQFF. CDR3 nucleotide sequence: TGCGCCAGCAGCTCGCAGGGGGCTAGCGATGAGCAGTTCTTC.

V usage is TRBV5-6 and J usage is TRBJ1-2; a weak D match, TRBD1 (6 bases). CDR3 length: 15 amino acids. Germline loops: CDR1 SGHDT, CDR2 YYEEEE. Trimming left V 4 bases short and J 1 base short, with 14 bases between. In nucleotides, the CDR3 is TGTGCCAGCAGCCAACAGGGCCCCATTAACTATGGCTACACCTTC. The encoded protein is CASSQQGPINYGYTF.

This clone showed up just once. This rearrangement joins TRBV27 to TRBJ2-5, with 14 bases matching TRBD2. Gene TRBJ2-7 matches the end of the DNA better, so the J call may be wrong. The CDR3 is 19 residues long. CDR1 is MNHEY and CDR2 is SMNVEV in the germline V gene (reference sequence). CDR3 in DNA: TGTGCCAGCAGTTCCCACGGACTAGCGGGGGGCCCTCTCTCCTACGAGCAGTACTTC. Translating it yields CASSSHGLAGGPLSYEQYF.

The chain has TRBV20-1 and TRBJ1-2, with unresolved D. Germline V CDR1 and CDR2: DFQATT, SNEGSKA (reference sequence). V was clipped by 0 bases and J by 7 bases, with 6 bases between them. The length of the CDR3 is 11 residues. In DNA, the CDR3 is TGCAGTGCTAGAGATCCTATTGGCTACACCTTC. Translated, it gives CSARDPIGYTF.

V and J are TRBV7-9 and TRBJ2-7; 9 bases agree with TRBD1. Germline loops: CDR1 SEHNR, CDR2 FQNEAQ (reference sequence). J was trimmed by 2 bases and V by 2 bases; bases with no gene match: 1. CDR3 length equals 14 residues. CDR3 sequence: CASSLRTGAYEQYF. CDR3 coding DNA: TGTGCCAGCAGCTTACGGACAGGGGCCTACGAGCAGTACTTC.

A remark on this clone: One end of the junction fails to match germline, which may point to a read error. Other DNA sequences in the sample encode the same CDR3. The gene calls are TRBV10-3 and TRBJ1-6; a possible D gene is TRBD1 (6 bases). This CDR3 has 13 residues. From germline, CDR1 is ENHRY and CDR2 SYGVKD. Here the CDR3 reads CAIRQGPNSPLHF. CDR3 nucleotide sequence: TGTGCCATCAGACAGGGTCCTAATTCCCCCCTCCACTTT.

This chain joins TRBV18 and TRBJ2-7; D not resolved. Germline V CDR1 and CDR2: KGHSH, LQKENI. The CDR3 covers 14 residues. Between the trimmed V and J ends, which lost 2 bases and 4 bases, there was a span of 12 bases. In nucleotides, the CDR3 is TGTGCCAGCTCACCAAAGAGAGGTGAATACGAGCAGTACTTC. Translated, it gives CASSPKRGEYEQYF.

The V and J genes are TRBV16 and TRBJ2-1; 12 bases map to TRBD2. The trim removed 0 bases at V and 3 bases at J, leaving 6 bases unmatched. Per the germline V gene, CDR1 is KGHSY and CDR2 is FQNENV. CDR3 length equals 18 residues. The DNA for the CDR3 is TGTGCCAGCAGCCAATCTCGAACTAGCGGGGGGTACTACAATGAGCAGTTCTTC. This codes for CASSQSRTSGGYYNEQFF.

The chain carries TRBV5-6 and TRBJ1-1; 7 bases are a match to TRBD1. Looked up from germline, CDR1 is SGHDT and CDR2 is YYEEEE. Trimming removed 1 base from V and 1 base from J; junction bases left unmatched: 4. This CDR3 is built from 15 residues. The CDR3 is CASSLLDRTNTEAFF. CDR3 DNA: TGTGCCAGCAGCTTGTTGGACAGGACGAACACTGAAGCTTTCTTT.

The chain has TRBV7-6 and TRBJ2-1; 8 nucleotides match TRBD1. Germline V gene data show CDR1 as SGHVS and CDR2 as FNYEAQ. The CDR3 is made up of 15 amino acids. Trimming took 5 bases from V and 1 from J; bases not matched to a gene: 4. CDR3 protein: CASSLDRGSYNEQFF. Written as DNA, the CDR3 is TGTGCCAGCAGCCTCGACAGGGGATCCTACAATGAGCAGTTCTTC.

The chain recombines TRBV5-4 with TRBJ1-5; D unclear. This CDR3 is built from 15 residues. Germline CDR1 SGHNT, CDR2 YYREEE (reference sequence). V was pared by 1 base and J by 0 bases, with 8 bases between. The CDR3 DNA reads as TGTGCCAGCAGCTTGAACGGGAATAGCAATCAGCCCCAGCATTTT. This codes for CASSLNGNSNQPQHF.